The clone carrying this TCR beta chain was recorded once. Using immunoSEQ multiplex PCR, the repertoire was profiled, and TCRdb retains in-frame clones only, with some absent. This sample has tens of thousands of clones, with roughly 92% found just once. Germline CDR1 is MNHNS and CDR2 is SASEGT. The CDR3 extends over 15 amino acids. The V and J ends lost 2 bases and 9 bases, in that order; junction bases with no gene match: 8. This record comes from a study of T cell changes during pregnancy in multiple sclerosis. This receptor was obtained from a female donor with multiple sclerosis, enrolled in a pregnancy study. The genes are TRBV6-1 and TRBJ2-1; 9 bases agree with TRBD2. The specimen comprised peripheral blood, sampled in the second trimester of pregnancy. The CDR3 DNA follows: TGTGCCAGCAGTGAAAGCGTTAGCGGGAGTTTTGAGCAGTTCTTC. It translates to CASSESVSGSFEQFF.